The 19 T cell receptor beta chains presented below share a single source sample, sequenced in a study of human T cells and chemical hapten exposure (dated by TCRdb to the early 2020s). Total RNA was extracted from unfractionated whole blood collected in Tempus Blood RNA tubes. The library was made by 5' RACE. Sequencer: Illumina MiSeq. TCRdb trimmed the raw reads at Q25, called clones with MiXCR and kept productive beta chains. Every CDR3 protein is listed once, alongside the most common genes and DNA of its rows. This sample gives about 110,000 distinct CDR3 sequences in total; 15% to 20% of them show up just once. The biggest ten clones account for 2.5% to 3.5% of the sample. These receptors were obtained from a human donor in good health.

The chain links TRBV28 to TRBJ1-6; the D gene is possibly TRBD1 (6 bases). Germline lookup yields CDR1 MDHEN and CDR2 SYDVKM. This CDR3 is built from 17 residues. The V gene lost 10 bases and the J gene lost 0 bases, with 19 bases spanning the gap. CDR3 region: CATDRGLGSSYNSPLHF. CDR3 DNA: TGTGCCACCGATAGGGGGTTGGGGAGCTCCTATAATTCACCCCTCCACTTT.

The rearrangement joins TRBV27 to TRBJ2-3; D is perhaps TRBD2 (5 bases). The CDR3 loop spans 15 amino acids. The V end lost 4 bases, the J end lost 3 bases, and 14 bases lay between the germline ends. Germline V gene data show CDR1 as MNHEY and CDR2 as SMNVEV (reference sequence). The CDR3 region is CASSSHSVRTDTQYF. In DNA, the CDR3 is TGTGCCAGCAGTTCACATAGCGTTCGAACAGATACGCAGTATTTT.

This clonotype was seen a handful of times. The chain carries TRBV5-6 and TRBJ1-1, with D unclear. Trimming shortened V by 6 bases and J by 1 base, and 13 bases separated the two germline ends. The CDR3 has 14 amino acids. From germline, CDR1 is SGHDT and CDR2 YYEEEE. The DNA of the CDR3 is TGTGCCAGCACCGCCCCATTCCGGAACACTGAAGCTTTCTTT. Translated, it gives CASTAPFRNTEAFF.

This clonotype was found a few times. The genes are TRBV4-1 and TRBJ2-1; D gene uncertain. The CDR3 loop spans 14 amino acids. Trimming stripped 4 bases from V and 1 base from J, with 8 bases between. Germline CDR1 is MGHRA and CDR2 is YSYEKL. The CDR3, as DNA: TGCGCCAGCAGCCCCGGTTGGTCCTACAATGAGCAGTTCTTC. It yields the protein CASSPGWSYNEQFF.

In this sample, this clonotype turned up a few times. This chain links TRBV2 with TRBJ2-2, with 8 nucleotides matching TRBD2. CDR3 length: 15 amino acids. Trimming at V came to 4 bases and at J to 5 bases, leaving 6 bases not matched to a gene. Germline CDR1 reads SNHLY; CDR2 reads FYNNEI. This CDR3 is CASSAGRAGTGELFF. The CDR3 region has the DNA TGTGCCAGCAGTGCCGGGAGGGCGGGGACCGGGGAGCTGTTTTTT.

The genes are TRBV20-1 and TRBJ2-1, with 10 bases matching TRBD1. Trimming cost V 6 bases and J 9 bases; bases outside gene matches: 11. The CDR3 length is 14 residues. Germline V CDR1 and CDR2: DFQATT, SNEGSKA (reference sequence). The CDR3 sequence is CSADRGARGFEQFF. CDR3 bases: TGCAGTGCGGACAGGGGGGCGCGGGGATTTGAGCAGTTCTTC.

The table lists this clonotype with a few counts. The chain joins TRBV27 to TRBJ1-1, with D possibly being TRBD1 (5 bases). The germline V and J ends were trimmed by 7 bases and 0 bases, with 9 bases remaining between them. Germline V gives CDR1 MNHEY, CDR2 SMNVEV (reference sequence). The CDR3 has 13 amino acids. The DNA for the CDR3 is TGTGCCAGCAAAGGGACCATGAACACTGAAGCTTTCTTT. Amino acid sequence: CASKGTMNTEAFF.

The gene calls are TRBV19 and TRBJ2-7; D possibly matches TRBD1 or TRBD2 (6 bases each). With 5 bases removed from V and 3 bases from J, the gap between germline ends came to 26 bases. The CDR3 has 18 amino acids. Germline CDR1 reads LNHDA; CDR2 reads SQIVND (reference sequence). The CDR3 here is CASSSNRGVPLRFYEQYF. In nucleotides, the CDR3 is TGTGCCAGTAGTTCCAATAGGGGGGTGCCACTCCGCTTCTACGAGCAGTACTTC.

CDR3 nucleotide sequence: TGCAGTGCTAGAGATGCCGCGGTGGGGGAGTATCAGCCCCAGCATTTT. Translated: CSARDAAVGEYQPQHF. The chain is built from TRBV20-1 and TRBJ1-5; the D gene is possibly TRBD1 (5 bases). CDR1 and CDR2 from the germline V gene are DFQATT and SNEGSKA (reference sequence). The CDR3 totals 16 residues. The V end was cut by 0 bases, the J end by 5 bases, with 17 bases between.

This rearrangement joins TRBV5-5 to TRBJ2-5; 8 positions agree with TRBD2. Germline V gives CDR1 SGHKS, CDR2 YYEKEE (reference sequence). This CDR3 is 14 amino acids long. The CDR3 region has the DNA TGTGCGATACCCCCACTAGCGGCCGAAGAGACCCAGTACTTC. This codes for CAIPPLAAEETQYF. The variable domain in full, completed from reference TRBV5-5 and TRBJ2-5, reads DAGVTQSPTHLIKTRGQQVTLRCSPISGHKSVSWYQQVLGQGPQFIFQYYEKEERGRGNFPDRFSARQFPNYSSELNVNALLLGDSALYLCAIPPLAAEETQYFGPGTRLLVL.

This chain's CDR3 is CASRPSAAHTDTQYF. CDR3 sequence (DNA): TGTGCCAGCAGGCCCTCTGCGGCTCACACAGATACGCAGTATTTT. The J gene is TRBJ2-3, the V gene TRBV6-5; no clear D gene. Between the trimmed V and J ends, which lost 6 bases and 2 bases, there was a span of 15 bases. The length of the CDR3 is 15 residues. Germline V CDR1 and CDR2: MNHEY, SVGAGI.

This clonotype was seen a handful of times. The V and J genes are TRBV20-1 and TRBJ2-4; weak D call: TRBD1 (6 bases). Trimming shortened V by 7 bases and J by 3 bases, and 19 bases separated the two germline ends. From germline, CDR1 is DFQATT and CDR2 SNEGSKA (reference sequence). This CDR3 has 15 residues. The CDR3 DNA reads TGCAGTGTTCTGACAGGATCGGTTGACAAAAACATTCAGTACTTC. Translating it yields CSVLTGSVDKNIQYF.

V is TRBV12-3 or TRBV12-4 and J is TRBJ1-4; D gene ambiguous. The CDR3 has 14 amino acids. V lost 6 bases, J lost 11 bases, and 19 bases lay in between. For the CDR3, the DNA is TGTGCCAGCAGCGCGCTGGTCTCCGAAGGGAAACTGTTTTTT. Protein sequence: CASSALVSEGKLFF.

Only a few counts were recorded for this clonotype. This sequence joins TRBV7-9 and TRBJ1-1, with D maybe TRBD1 (6 bases). CDR3 length: 14 residues. The germline V gene has CDR1 SEHNR and CDR2 FQNEAQ (reference sequence). V gave up 4 bases and J gave up 2 bases, with 11 bases separating them. The CDR3 here is CASSSRGTNTEAFF. The CDR3 region has the DNA TGTGCCAGCAGCTCTAGGGGGACCAACACTGAAGCTTTCTTT.

The gene calls are TRBV14 and TRBJ1-2; no clear D. The CDR3 consists of 12 residues. Germline V CDR1 and CDR2: SGHDN, FVKESK. Trimming stripped 1 base from V and 8 bases from J, with 8 bases between. CDR3: CASSQGRWGYTF. The CDR3 DNA sequence: TGTGCCAGCAGCCAAGGAAGGTGGGGCTACACCTTC.

In its sample, this clonotype was seen a few times. The rearrangement uses TRBV9 and TRBJ2-7, with 10 bases fitting TRBD2. V shed 1 base and J 6 bases; nucleotides not matched to a gene: 7. Germline V CDR1 and CDR2: SGDLS, YYNGEE. The length of the CDR3 is 15 residues. CDR3 residues: CASSVSPSGRIEQYF. CDR3 DNA: TGTGCCAGCAGCGTATCGCCTAGCGGGAGAATCGAGCAGTACTTC.

The chain combines TRBV5-6 with TRBJ2-1; possible D gene TRBD2, 6 bases. From germline, CDR1 is SGHDT and CDR2 YYEEEE. This CDR3 is built from 12 residues. Trimming took off 1 base at V and 10 bases at J, with 9 bases between the two ends. Here the CDR3 DNA reads TGTGCCAGCAGCTTGTGGGGACTCGAGCAGTTCTTC. It translates to CASSLWGLEQFF.

The chain combines TRBV19 with TRBJ1-5, with 10 bases aligning to TRBD1. Germline CDR1 LNHDA, CDR2 SQIVND (reference sequence). This CDR3 has 13 residues. The V segment lost 7 bases and the J segment 6 bases; nucleotides outside the gene matches: 3. For the CDR3, the DNA is TGTGCCAGTAACGACAGGGGGCCTCAGCCCCAGCATTTT. This codes for CASNDRGPQPQHF.

The chain carries TRBV11-2 and TRBJ2-6; 8 positions match TRBD1. Germline V gene lookup returns CDR1 SGHAT and CDR2 FQNNGV. The J segment lost 2 bases and the V segment lost 1 base, leaving 1 base of the junction unmatched. The CDR3 extends over 16 amino acids. CDR3 sequence: CASSLGQGPGANVLTF. Here the CDR3 DNA reads TGTGCCAGCAGCTTAGGACAGGGGCCTGGGGCCAACGTCCTGACTTTC.